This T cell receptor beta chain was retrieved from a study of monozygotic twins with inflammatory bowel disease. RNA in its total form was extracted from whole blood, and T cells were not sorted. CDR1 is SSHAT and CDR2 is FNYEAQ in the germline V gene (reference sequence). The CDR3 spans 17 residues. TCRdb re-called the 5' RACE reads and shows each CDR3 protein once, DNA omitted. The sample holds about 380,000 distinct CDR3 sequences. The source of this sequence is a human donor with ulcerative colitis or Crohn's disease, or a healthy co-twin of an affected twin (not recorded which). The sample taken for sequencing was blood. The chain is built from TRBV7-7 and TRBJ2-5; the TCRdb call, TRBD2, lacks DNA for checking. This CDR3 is CASSLEEAGGWAAAQYF.